Described below is a single TCR beta chain sequence and its context. This sample was taken from a study of blood T cell repertoires in COVID-19. Whole-study context: The samples span acute and convalescent COVID-19 from the United States, Italy and Spain. In each case, the material was cDNA or gDNA derived from T cells, B-cell-depleted T cells, or PBMCs.

Germline V gives CDR1 SGHNT, CDR2 YENEEA. V dropped 1 base and J dropped 1 base, with 12 bases sitting between them. The CDR3 runs to 16 residues. Per the original methods: How many nucleated cells were present was estimated from reference gene primer amplification. TCRdb keeps only in-frame clones here, not all; method: immunoSEQ multiplex PCR. The V and J calls and clone size were taken over from that table, and D and trimming were inferred from the DNA. The sample has approximately 250,000 clones, about 80% seen once. V and J are TRBV11-3 and TRBJ2-3, with D perhaps TRBD1 (8 bases). The specimen sequenced was peripheral blood. This receptor was obtained from a human donor in a cohort sampled during active COVID-19. The CDR3 region has the DNA TGTGCCAGCAGCTTAGGGACAGGGAGGGGCACAGATACGCAGTATTTT. Its protein product is CASSLGTGRGTDTQYF.